This TCR beta chain was recorded in a study of early T cells in non-severe SARS-CoV-2 infection. Overall study context: Sequencing input comprised bulk RNA from unsorted whole blood; chain pairing was not available.

The protocol attached unique molecular identifiers to individual cDNA molecules. TCRdb independently ran MiXCR on the 5' RACE reads; one entry per CDR3 protein. The data hold about 49,000 distinct CDR3 sequences, with over 9.5% observed a single time. Concerning this clonotype itself: Its antigen is as yet unknown.

Germline V gives CDR1 SNHLY, CDR2 FYNNEI. Trimming took off 6 bases at V and 11 bases at J, with 12 bases between the two ends. The CDR3 loop spans 11 amino acids. Study-level points and caveats: VDJdb matching, biased toward anti-spike CD8 responses, missed private and CD4 specificities.

Sample: whole blood. The TCR comes from an adult who was a healthcare worker with PCR-confirmed SARS-CoV-2 infection or an uninfected control (not recorded which). The chain is built from TRBV2 and TRBJ2-3; D gene ambiguous. The chain's CDR3 is CASSVGDKQYF. Written as DNA, the CDR3 is TGTGCCAGCAGCGTTGGAGACAAGCAGTATTTT.